A selection of T cell receptor beta chains follows, all from one sample in a study of cytomegalovirus exposure and HLA in healthy donors. Generated by immunoSEQ multiplex PCR, the TCRdb table keeps only in-frame clones and is missing some. The sample lists fewer than 60,000 clones; roughly 80% were seen once. Sequencing was performed on PBMCs. The receptors come from a middle-aged woman in good health and CMV-seropositive. Each CDR3 is given with its conserved first and last residue. Fields, in order: J gene, V gene, D gene, CDR3 length, clone size, CDR3 protein, CDR3 DNA. D genes are given only for firm matches. Clone sizes are given selectively: once, few, many, or a class where the clone is expanded.

>TRBJ2-7|TRBV6-1|TRBD1|14|NA
CASTWDRQNYEQYF
TGTGCCAGCACCTGGGACAGGCAGAATTACGAGCAGTACTTC
>TRBJ1-3|TRBV7-9|TRBD1|16|medium-sized
CASSQGAGLSGNTIYF
TGTGCCAGCAGCCAGGGGGCAGGACTCTCTGGAAACACCATATATTTT
>TRBJ2-7|TRBV4-1|NA|11|NA
CASSPGGEQYF
TGCGCCAGCAGCCCCGGAGGCGAGCAGTACTTC
>TRBJ1-2|TRBV27|TRBD1|15|once
CASRSGTGKNYGYTF
TGTGCCAGCAGGTCCGGGACAGGGAAAAACTATGGCTACACCTTC
>TRBJ2-1|TRBV4-3|TRBD1|16|NA
CASSQEDRGGYNEQFF
TGCGCCAGCAGCCAGGAGGACAGGGGAGGATACAATGAGCAGTTCTTC
>TRBJ1-5|TRBV28|NA|15|NA
CASSTGTYSNQPQHF
TGTGCCAGCTCTACAGGGACCTATAGCAATCAGCCCCAGCATTTT
>TRBJ1-2|TRBV11-1|NA|14|NA
CASSRRGPLSGYTF
TGTGCCAGCAGTCGTAGGGGCCCCCTCAGTGGCTACACCTTC
>TRBJ1-1|TRBV12-2|NA|15|NA
CASRFPGQVNTEAFF
TGTGCAAGTCGCTTCCCGGGACAGGTGAACACTGAAGCTTTCTTT
>TRBJ1-2|TRBV5-3|TRBD1|16|NA
CARSRVRTGGSLGYTF
TGTGCCAGAAGCAGGGTAAGGACAGGGGGCTCACTAGGCTACACCTTC
>TRBJ2-5|TRBV6-1|NA|16|once
CASSEAGAGVQETQYF
TGTGCCAGCAGTGAAGCAGGCGCAGGGGTCCAAGAGACCCAGTACTTC
>TRBJ2-5|TRBV10-1|NA|15|few
CASSGSGDKKETQYF
TGCGCCAGCAGCGGCTCCGGGGACAAAAAAGAGACCCAGTACTTC
>TRBJ1-1|TRBV7-9|NA|15|few
CASSYIRTTNTEAFF
TGTGCCAGCAGCTACATTAGGACAACCAACACTGAAGCTTTCTTT
>TRBJ2-7|TRBV6-1|TRBD2|18|NA
CASSEKASGVRKIYEQYF
TGTGCCAGCAGTGAAAAGGCTAGCGGGGTGAGGAAAATCTACGAGCAGTACTTC
>TRBJ2-3|TRBV6-4|TRBD2|15|NA
CASSGTSGGTDTQYF
TGTGCCAGCAGCGGGACTAGCGGTGGCACAGATACGCAGTATTTT
>TRBJ2-7|TRBV12-5|TRBD2|14|NA
CASGPRGGFHEQYF
TGTGCTAGTGGCCCCCGGGGAGGGTTCCACGAGCAGTACTTC
>TRBJ1-4|TRBV14|NA|15|NA
CASSQAWEVGEKLFF
TGTGCCAGCAGCCAAGCGTGGGAGGTCGGGGAAAAACTGTTTTTT
>TRBJ1-2|TRBV7-9|TRBD1|15|NA
CASSSRWGQGYGYTF
TGTGCCAGCAGCTCCAGGTGGGGACAGGGATATGGCTACACCTTC
>TRBJ1-4|TRBV5-1|NA|14|NA
CASRPRAFNEKLFF
TGCGCCAGCAGGCCGAGGGCCTTTAATGAAAAACTGTTTTTT
>TRBJ2-1|TRBV29-1|NA|14|NA
CSVEGYRKRGEQFF
TGCAGCGTTGAAGGTTACAGGAAAAGGGGTGAGCAGTTCTTC
>TRBJ2-7|TRBV4-1|TRBD2|17|NA
CASSQPEGSGGAWEQYF
TGCGCCAGCAGCCAACCCGAAGGAAGCGGGGGGGCGTGGGAGCAGTACTTC
>TRBJ1-5|TRBV5-1|TRBD1|15|NA
CASSPTTGGNQPQHF
TGCGCCAGCAGCCCCACCACAGGGGGCAATCAGCCCCAGCATTTT
>TRBJ1-1|TRBV30|TRBD1|17|NA
CAWSVFLITDRASAAFF
TGTGCCTGGAGTGTGTTCTTAATAACGGACAGGGCTAGTGCAGCTTTCTTT
>TRBJ1-6|TRBV30|NA|14|NA
CAWSVTGSNSPLHF
TGTGCCTGGAGTGTAACCGGGTCTAATTCACCCCTCCACTTT
>TRBJ1-2|TRBV5-4|NA|14|NA
CASSSSSGPRPNTF
TGTGCCAGCAGCTCCTCGTCGGGTCCTCGTCCAAACACCTTC
>TRBJ2-4|TRBV11-3|TRBD2|16|NA
CASSLVMAGGRDIQYF
TGTGCCAGCAGCTTAGTTATGGCGGGGGGGAGGGACATTCAGTACTTC
>TRBJ2-1|TRBV19|NA|16|NA
CASSIYVGGPWNEQFF
TGTGCCAGTAGTATATACGTGGGGGGGCCGTGGAATGAGCAGTTCTTC
>TRBJ2-1|TRBV4-2|TRBD2|19|NA
CASSQDLAAGGRTYNEQFF
TGTGCCAGCAGCCAAGACTTAGCAGCGGGGGGGCGAACCTACAATGAGCAGTTCTTC
>TRBJ2-3|TRBV19|TRBD1|14|few
CASKDRGRADTQYF
TGTGCCAGTAAAGACAGGGGGCGCGCAGATACGCAGTATTTT
>TRBJ1-1|TRBV7-6|NA|16|few
CASSLLTDLMNTEAFF
TGTGCCAGCAGCCTACTGACAGACCTTATGAACACTGAAGCTTTCTTT
>TRBJ2-1|TRBV19|NA|15|NA
CASSAGTGPHNEQFF
TGTGCCAGTAGCGCGGGTACAGGGCCCCACAATGAGCAGTTCTTC
>TRBJ2-5|TRBV19|TRBD2|15|NA
CASSKGLAGVETQYF
TGTGCCAGTAGTAAGGGACTAGCGGGGGTTGAGACCCAGTACTTC
>TRBJ2-1|TRBV27|NA|13|NA
CASGYRVLNEQFF
TGTGCCAGCGGATACAGGGTTCTCAATGAGCAGTTCTTC
>TRBJ1-1|TRBV2|NA|13|NA
CASIVRGFTEAFF
TGTGCCAGCATCGTTAGGGGGTTTACTGAAGCTTTCTTT
>TRBJ2-2|TRBV6-5|TRBD2|15|NA
CAGSYGAGGAGELFF
TGTGCCGGCAGTTACGGAGCGGGGGGAGCCGGGGAGCTGTTTTTT
>TRBJ1-2|TRBV7-3|NA|15|NA
CASSLMTRQSYGYTF
TGTGCCAGCAGCTTAATGACCCGACAGAGCTATGGCTACACCTTC
>TRBJ2-7|TRBV5-1|NA|14|once
CASSLGPSSYEQYF
TGCGCCAGCAGCTTGGGGCCTAGCTCCTACGAGCAGTACTTC
>TRBJ1-1|TRBV5-4|NA|15|NA
CASSLVGTAWTEAFF
TGTGCCAGCAGCTTGGTTGGCACAGCCTGGACTGAAGCTTTCTTT
>TRBJ1-3|TRBV7-2|NA|15|NA
CASSLEGVAGNTIYF
TGTGCCAGCAGCCTCGAAGGGGTTGCAGGAAACACCATATATTTT
>TRBJ1-6|TRBV6-1|NA|14|medium-sized
CASSELGENSPLHF
TGTGCCAGCAGTGAACTCGGGGAAAACTCACCCCTCCACTTT
>TRBJ2-6|TRBV18|NA|15|NA
CASSPDNSGANVLTF
TGTGCCAGCTCCCCGGACAACTCTGGGGCCAACGTCCTGACTTTC
>TRBJ1-1|TRBV10-2|TRBD1|17|NA
CASSESIAGQGGSEAFF
TGCGCCAGCAGTGAGTCGATCGCGGGGCAGGGGGGTTCTGAAGCTTTCTTT
>TRBJ1-1|TRBV19|TRBD1|14|NA
CASSIQGARTEAFF
TGTGCCAGTAGTATACAGGGGGCGAGGACTGAAGCTTTCTTT
>TRBJ2-7|TRBV7-8|TRBD1|14|NA
CASTWDRATYEQYF
TGTGCCAGCACCTGGGACAGGGCAACCTACGAGCAGTACTTC
>TRBJ2-5|TRBV7-9|TRBD1|15|NA
CASSSQGASGETQYF
TGTGCCAGCAGCTCACAGGGGGCGTCCGGGGAGACCCAGTACTTC
>TRBJ2-7|TRBV7-2|TRBD2|16|NA
CASRPTSGGIRGEQYF
TGTGCCAGCAGACCGACTAGCGGGGGGATCAGGGGCGAGCAGTACTTC
>TRBJ1-1|TRBV9|TRBD1|16|NA
CASSVFTGGVNTEAFF
TGTGCCAGCAGCGTATTTACAGGGGGCGTAAACACTGAAGCTTTCTTT
>TRBJ2-2|TRBV5-1|TRBD2|16|NA
CASSDNGGFETGELFF
TGCGCCAGCAGCGACAACGGGGGGTTTGAAACCGGGGAGCTGTTTTTT
>TRBJ2-7|TRBV5-1|TRBD2|15|NA
CASSLEPSGGWKQYF
TGCGCCAGCAGCTTGGAGCCTAGCGGGGGCTGGAAGCAGTACTTC
>TRBJ1-5|TRBV18|TRBD1|14|NA
CASSPGTGGQPQHF
TGTGCCAGCTCACCAGGGACAGGGGGTCAGCCCCAGCATTTT
>TRBJ2-3|TRBV5-5|TRBD2|15|NA
CASSPAPSGGGTQYF
TGTGCCAGCAGCCCGGCTCCCAGCGGGGGGGGGACGCAGTATTTT
>TRBJ1-2|TRBV5-5|NA|12|NA
CASSLTGTGYTF
TGTGCCAGCAGCCTCACAGGGACTGGCTACACCTTC
>TRBJ2-3|TRBV6-4|TRBD2|16|NA
CASSLYSGGEGDTQYF
TGTGCCAGCAGCTTGTATAGCGGGGGGGAAGGAGATACGCAGTATTTT